This paragraph reports one T cell receptor (beta chain). CDR1 and CDR2 from the germline V gene are MDHEN and SYDVKM. The CDR3 length is 14 residues. The V gene lost 6 bases and the J gene lost 0 bases, with 12 bases spanning the gap. This entry is derived from a study of radiotherapy plus CTLA-4 blockade in lung cancer. TCRdb's table, derived via immunoSEQ multiplex PCR, lists solely in-frame clones and lacks some. The sample contains about 100,000 clones, around four fifths of which appear only once. This clonotype was obtained from a human donor with non-small cell lung cancer who had stable disease on radiotherapy plus ipilimumab. The chain combines TRBV28 with TRBJ2-7, with no clear D. The sequencing here drew on peripheral blood, taken from a patient treated with radiotherapy plus ipilimumab. CDR3 sequence reads: CASRAYGYSYEQYF. The CDR3 DNA follows: TGTGCCAGCAGAGCTTACGGGTACTCCTACGAGCAGTACTTC.